This TCR beta chain came from a study of T cell repertoires in ileal Crohn's disease. The repertoire was sequenced with immunoSEQ multiplex PCR; TCRdb's copy has only in-frame clones and lacks some. The sample contains some 16,000 clones, around 70% of which appear only once. Notes on this clone: The antigen remains unidentified.

General study results and limits: Postoperative endoscopy occurred within one year, median around 7.5 months. Compared with non-smokers, active smokers at surgery showed more clonal expansions. All patients with clonality above 26.8% had endoscopic recurrence. Mucosal expansions were suggested to be mainly CD8 T cells.

Trimming cost V 4 bases and J 8 bases, with 13 bases left between them. This CDR3 is 13 amino acids long. Germline V gene sequence: CDR1 SGHRS, CDR2 YFSETQ. Time point: neoterminal ileum biopsy at postoperative endoscopy, about 6 months after surgery. Input material: ileal tissue. The chain links TRBV5-1 to TRBJ2-1, with D possibly TRBD2 on 6 matching bases. The clonotype was recovered from an adult with Crohn's disease. The CDR3 loop reads CASSGGLIYEQFF. Written as DNA, the CDR3 is TGCGCCAGCAGCGGAGGACTAATCTATGAGCAGTTCTTC.